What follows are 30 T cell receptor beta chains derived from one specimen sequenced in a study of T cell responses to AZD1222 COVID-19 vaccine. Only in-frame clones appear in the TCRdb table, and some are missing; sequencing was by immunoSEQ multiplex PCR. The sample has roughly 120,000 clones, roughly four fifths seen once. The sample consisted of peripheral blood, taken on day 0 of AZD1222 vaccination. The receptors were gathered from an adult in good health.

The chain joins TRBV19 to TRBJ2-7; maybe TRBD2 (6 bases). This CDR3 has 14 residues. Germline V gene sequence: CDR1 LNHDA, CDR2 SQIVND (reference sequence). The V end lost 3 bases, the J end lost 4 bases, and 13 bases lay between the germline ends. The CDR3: CASSIIRDSYEQYF. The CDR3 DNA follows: TGTGCCAGTAGTATTATCAGGGACTCTTACGAGCAGTACTTC.

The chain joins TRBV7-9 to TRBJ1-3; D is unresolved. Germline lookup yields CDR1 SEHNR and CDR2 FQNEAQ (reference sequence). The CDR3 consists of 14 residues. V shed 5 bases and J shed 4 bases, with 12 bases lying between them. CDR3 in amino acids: CASSASTGGNTIYF. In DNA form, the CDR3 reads TGTGCCAGCAGCGCCAGCACGGGGGGAAACACCATATATTTT.

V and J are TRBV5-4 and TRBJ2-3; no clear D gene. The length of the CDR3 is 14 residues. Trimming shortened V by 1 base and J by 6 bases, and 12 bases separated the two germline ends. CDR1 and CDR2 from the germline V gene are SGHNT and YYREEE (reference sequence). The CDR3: CASSLPGPVDTQYF. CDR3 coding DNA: TGTGCCAGCAGCTTGCCTGGCCCCGTGGATACGCAGTATTTT.

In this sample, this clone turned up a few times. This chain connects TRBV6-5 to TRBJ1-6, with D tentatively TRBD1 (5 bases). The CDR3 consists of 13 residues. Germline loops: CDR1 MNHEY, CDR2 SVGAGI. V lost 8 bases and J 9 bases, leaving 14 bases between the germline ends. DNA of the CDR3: TGTGCCAGCTGCCCAGGGACGGCTTCACCCCTCCACTTT. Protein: CASCPGTASPLHF.

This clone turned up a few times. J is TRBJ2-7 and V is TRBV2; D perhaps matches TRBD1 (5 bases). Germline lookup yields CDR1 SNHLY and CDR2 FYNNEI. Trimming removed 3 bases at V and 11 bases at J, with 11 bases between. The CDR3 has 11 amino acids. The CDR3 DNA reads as TGTGCCAGCAGTGACCCCAGGGTGAAGTACTTC. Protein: CASSDPRVKYF.

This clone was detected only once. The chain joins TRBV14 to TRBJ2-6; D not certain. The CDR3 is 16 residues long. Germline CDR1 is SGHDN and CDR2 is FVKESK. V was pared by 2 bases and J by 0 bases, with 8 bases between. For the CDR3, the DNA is TGTGCCAGCAGCCAAAGTTGGCTCTCTGGGGCCAACGTCCTGACTTTC. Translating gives CASSQSWLSGANVLTF. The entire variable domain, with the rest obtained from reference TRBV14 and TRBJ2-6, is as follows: EAGVTQFPSHSVIEKGQTVTLRCDPISGHDNLYWYRRVMGKEIKFLLHFVKESKQDESGMPNNRFLAERTGGTYSTLKVQPAELEDSGVYFCASSQSWLSGANVLTFGAGSRLTVL.

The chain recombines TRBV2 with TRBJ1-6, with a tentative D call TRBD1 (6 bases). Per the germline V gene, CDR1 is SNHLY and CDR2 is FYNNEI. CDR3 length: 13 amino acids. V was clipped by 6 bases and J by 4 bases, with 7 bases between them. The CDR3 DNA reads TGTGCCAGCAGCCAGGGGTATAATTCACCCCTCCACTTT. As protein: CASSQGYNSPLHF.

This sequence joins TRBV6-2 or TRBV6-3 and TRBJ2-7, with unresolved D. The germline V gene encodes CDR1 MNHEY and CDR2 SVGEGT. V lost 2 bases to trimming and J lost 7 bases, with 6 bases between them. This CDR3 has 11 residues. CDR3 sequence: CASSYRAEQYF. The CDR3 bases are TGTGCCAGCAGTTACCGCGCAGAGCAGTACTTC.

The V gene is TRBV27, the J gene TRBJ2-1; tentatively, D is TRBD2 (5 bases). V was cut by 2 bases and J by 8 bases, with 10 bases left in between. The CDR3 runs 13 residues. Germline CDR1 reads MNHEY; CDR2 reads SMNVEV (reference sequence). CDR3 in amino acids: CASSLRETDEQFF. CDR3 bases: TGTGCCAGCAGTTTAAGGGAGACCGATGAGCAGTTCTTC.

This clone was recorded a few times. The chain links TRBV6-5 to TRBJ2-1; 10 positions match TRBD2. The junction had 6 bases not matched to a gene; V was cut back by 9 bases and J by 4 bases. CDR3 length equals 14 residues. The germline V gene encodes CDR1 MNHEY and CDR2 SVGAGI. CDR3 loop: CASKLAGSYNEQFF. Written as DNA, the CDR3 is TGTGCCAGTAAACTAGCGGGATCGTACAATGAGCAGTTCTTC.

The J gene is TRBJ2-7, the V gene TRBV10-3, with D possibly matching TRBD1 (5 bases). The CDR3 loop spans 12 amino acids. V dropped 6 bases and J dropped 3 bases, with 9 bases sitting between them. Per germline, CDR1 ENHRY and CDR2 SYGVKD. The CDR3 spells CAISQDNYEQYF. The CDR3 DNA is TGTGCCATCAGCCAGGACAACTACGAGCAGTACTTC.

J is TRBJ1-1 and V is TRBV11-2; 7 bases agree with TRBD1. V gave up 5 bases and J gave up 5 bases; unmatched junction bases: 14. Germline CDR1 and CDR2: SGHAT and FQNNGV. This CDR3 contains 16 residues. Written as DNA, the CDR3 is TGTGCCAGCAGCCCCTGGGGGGGCAGGGGGGATACTGAAGCTTTCTTT. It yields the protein CASSPWGGRGDTEAFF.

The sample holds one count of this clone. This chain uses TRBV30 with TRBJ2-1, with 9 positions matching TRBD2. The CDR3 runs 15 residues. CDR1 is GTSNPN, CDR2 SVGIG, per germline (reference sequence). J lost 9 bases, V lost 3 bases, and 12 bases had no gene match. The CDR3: CAWRDISGGLLEQFF. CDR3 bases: TGTGCCTGGAGGGATATTAGCGGGGGTCTTCTTGAGCAGTTCTTC.

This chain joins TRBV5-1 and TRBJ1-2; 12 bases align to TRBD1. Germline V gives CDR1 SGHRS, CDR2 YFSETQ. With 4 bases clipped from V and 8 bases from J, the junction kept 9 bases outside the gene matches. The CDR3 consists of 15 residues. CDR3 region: CASSQGQGALGGYTF. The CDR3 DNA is TGCGCCAGCAGCCAGGGACAGGGGGCATTGGGAGGCTACACCTTC.

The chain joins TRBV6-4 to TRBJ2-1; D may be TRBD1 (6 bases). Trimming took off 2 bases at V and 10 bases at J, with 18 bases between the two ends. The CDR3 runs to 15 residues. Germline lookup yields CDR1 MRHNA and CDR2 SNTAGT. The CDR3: CASSDGTTGFGEQFF. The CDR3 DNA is TGTGCCAGCAGTGACGGTACTACAGGGTTTGGGGAGCAGTTCTTC.

Here the CDR3 DNA reads TGTGCCAGCAGCCCGCCGGGACTAGCGGGGTCAAACATCTACTTC. This sequence encodes CASSPPGLAGSNIYF. V is TRBV11-2 and J is TRBJ2-5; TRBD2 agrees at 13 bases. CDR3 size: 15 residues. Germline values: CDR1 SGHAT, CDR2 FQNNGV. The J segment lost 14 bases and the V segment lost 5 bases, leaving 14 bases of the junction unmatched.

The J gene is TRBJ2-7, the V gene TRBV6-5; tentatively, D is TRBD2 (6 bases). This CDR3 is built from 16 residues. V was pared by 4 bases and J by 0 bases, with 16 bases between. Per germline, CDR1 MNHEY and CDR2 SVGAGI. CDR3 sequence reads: CASSSSGTPSSYEQYF. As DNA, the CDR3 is TGTGCCAGCAGTTCCTCCGGGACTCCGAGCTCCTACGAGCAGTACTTC.

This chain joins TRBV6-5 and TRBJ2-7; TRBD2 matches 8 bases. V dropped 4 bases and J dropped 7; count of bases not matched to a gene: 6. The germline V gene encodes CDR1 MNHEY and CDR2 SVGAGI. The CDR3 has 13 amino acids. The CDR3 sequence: CASSWDQRGEQYF. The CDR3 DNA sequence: TGTGCCAGCAGTTGGGACCAGCGGGGGGAGCAGTACTTC.

CDR3 sequence: CASSLGLVLTGELFF. The DNA of the CDR3 is TGTGCCAGCAGCTTAGGCCTGGTATTAACCGGGGAGCTGTTTTTT. The gene calls are TRBV13 and TRBJ2-2; no clear D. Germline V gives CDR1 PRHDT, CDR2 FYEKMQ (reference sequence). The length of the CDR3 is 15 residues. Trimming cost V 0 bases and J 5 bases, with 10 bases left between them. The whole variable domain, filled in from reference TRBV13 and TRBJ2-2, reads AAGVIQSPRHLIKEKRETATLKCYPIPRHDTVYWYQQGPGQDPQFLISFYEKMQSDKGSIPDRFSAQQFSDYHSELNMSSLELGDSALYFCASSLGLVLTGELFFGEGSRLTVL.

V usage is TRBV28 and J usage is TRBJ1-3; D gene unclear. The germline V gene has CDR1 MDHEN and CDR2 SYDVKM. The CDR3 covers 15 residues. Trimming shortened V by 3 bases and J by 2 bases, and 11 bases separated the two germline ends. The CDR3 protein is CASSLAGFTGNTIYF. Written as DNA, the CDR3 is TGTGCCAGCAGTTTGGCGGGATTTACTGGAAACACCATATATTTT.

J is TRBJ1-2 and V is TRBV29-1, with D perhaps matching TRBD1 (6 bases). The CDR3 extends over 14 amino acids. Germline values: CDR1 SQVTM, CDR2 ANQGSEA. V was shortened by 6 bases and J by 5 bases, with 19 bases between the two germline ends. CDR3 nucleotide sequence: TGCAGCGTAAGGGACACTCAAAAGCGATATGGCTACACCTTC. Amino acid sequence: CSVRDTQKRYGYTF.

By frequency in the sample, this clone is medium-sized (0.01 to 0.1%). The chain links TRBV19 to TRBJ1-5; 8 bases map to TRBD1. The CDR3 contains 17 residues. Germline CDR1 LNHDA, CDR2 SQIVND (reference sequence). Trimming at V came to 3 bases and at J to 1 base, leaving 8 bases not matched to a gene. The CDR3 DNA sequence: TGTGCCAGTAGTATGCAACAGGGGGAAAGGAGCAATCAGCCCCAGCATTTT. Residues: CASSMQQGERSNQPQHF.

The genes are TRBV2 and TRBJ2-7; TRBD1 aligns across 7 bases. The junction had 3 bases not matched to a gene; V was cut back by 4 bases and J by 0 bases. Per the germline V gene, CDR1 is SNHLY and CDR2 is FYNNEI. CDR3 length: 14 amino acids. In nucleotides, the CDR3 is TGTGCCAGCAGTGGACAGGGTCGCTCCTACGAGCAGTACTTC. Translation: CASSGQGRSYEQYF.

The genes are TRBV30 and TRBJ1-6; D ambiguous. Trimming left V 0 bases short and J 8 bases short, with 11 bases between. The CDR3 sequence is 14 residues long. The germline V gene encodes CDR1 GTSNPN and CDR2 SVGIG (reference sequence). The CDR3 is CAWSVNVRDSPLHF. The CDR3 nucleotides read TGTGCCTGGAGTGTGAACGTAAGGGATTCACCCCTCCACTTT.

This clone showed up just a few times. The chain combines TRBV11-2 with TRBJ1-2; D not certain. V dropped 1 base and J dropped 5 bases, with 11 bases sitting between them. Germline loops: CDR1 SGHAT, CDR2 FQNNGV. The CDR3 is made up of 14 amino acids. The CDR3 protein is CASSLGSGNYGYTF. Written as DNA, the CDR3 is TGTGCCAGCAGCTTAGGAAGTGGCAATTATGGCTACACCTTC.

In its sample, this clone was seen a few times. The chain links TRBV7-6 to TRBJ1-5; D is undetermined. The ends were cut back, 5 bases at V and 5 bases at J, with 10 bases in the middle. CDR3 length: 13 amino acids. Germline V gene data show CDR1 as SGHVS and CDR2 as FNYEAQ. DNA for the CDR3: TGTGCCAGCAGCCCGTCCCATGATCAGCCCCAGCATTTT. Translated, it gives CASSPSHDQPQHF.

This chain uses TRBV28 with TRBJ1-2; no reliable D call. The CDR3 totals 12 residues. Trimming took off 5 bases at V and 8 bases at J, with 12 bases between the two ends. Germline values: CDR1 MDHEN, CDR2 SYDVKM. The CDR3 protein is CASSLIGKGYTF. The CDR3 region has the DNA TGTGCCAGCAGTCTGATAGGGAAAGGCTACACCTTC.

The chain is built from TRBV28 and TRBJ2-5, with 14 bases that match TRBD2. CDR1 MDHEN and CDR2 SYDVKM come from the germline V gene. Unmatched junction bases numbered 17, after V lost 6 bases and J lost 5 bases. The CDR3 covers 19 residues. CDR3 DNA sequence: TGTGCCAGCAGCCCACTCGGGACTAGCGGGAGCCCCGGGGGGGAGACCCAGTACTTC. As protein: CASSPLGTSGSPGGETQYF.

CDR3 DNA sequence: TGTGCCAGCCGGGACTCCTTCTACGAGCAGTACTTC. Its protein product is CASRDSFYEQYF. V gene TRBV19 combines with J gene TRBJ2-7; possibly TRBD2 for D (6 bases). V was cut by 9 bases and J by 3 bases, with 12 bases left in between. Germline V gene data show CDR1 as LNHDA and CDR2 as SQIVND (reference sequence). CDR3 length equals 12 residues.

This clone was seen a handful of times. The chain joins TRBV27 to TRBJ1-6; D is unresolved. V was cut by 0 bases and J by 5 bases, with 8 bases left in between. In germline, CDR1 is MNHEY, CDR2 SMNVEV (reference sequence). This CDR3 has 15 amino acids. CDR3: CASSLSRQHNSPLHF. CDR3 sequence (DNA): TGTGCCAGCAGTTTATCGCGCCAGCATAATTCACCCCTCCACTTT.